A selection of T cell receptor beta chains follows, all from one sample in a study of T cell responses to AZD1222 COVID-19 vaccine. Data came from immunoSEQ multiplex PCR; TCRdb stores just in-frame clones and leaves some out. The table includes about 140,000 clones, around 92% detected once. Sequenced material: peripheral blood, taken 28 days after the second AZD1222 dose. These receptors all come from an adult who received the AZD1222 COVID-19 vaccine. Both conserved end residues are part of each CDR3. Each record gives: D gene, CDR3 length, J gene, clone size, V gene, CDR3 protein, CDR3 DNA. The D gene is left open where the match is weak. Clone size appears in some rows only: once, few, many, or a class for an expanded clone.

>TRBD1|17|TRBJ1-5|-|TRBV28
CASSLCTGTGCNQPQHF
TGTGCCAGCAGTTTATGCACCGGGACAGGGTGCAATCAGCCCCAGCATTTT
>-|12|TRBJ1-5|-|TRBV28
CAILGSNQPQHF
TGTGCCATCCTAGGGAGCAATCAGCCCCAGCATTTT
>-|14|TRBJ2-2|-|TRBV9
CASSLGGDTGELFF
TGTGCCAGCAGCCTAGGGGGGGACACCGGGGAGCTGTTTTTT
>-|16|TRBJ1-6|-|TRBV30
CAWSVLGRMADSPLHF
TGTGCCTGGAGTGTGCTGGGAAGAATGGCTGATTCACCCCTCCACTTT
>TRBD2|15|TRBJ2-3|-|TRBV9
CASSVGASGTDTQYF
TGTGCCAGCAGCGTAGGGGCTAGCGGGACAGATACGCAGTATTTT
>-|13|TRBJ1-6|-|TRBV6-5
CATTETHNSPLHF
TGTGCCACCACAGAGACCCATAATTCACCCCTCCACTTT
>TRBD1|15|TRBJ2-7|-|TRBV5-1
CASSLEKGASLEQYF
TGCGCCAGCAGCTTGGAAAAGGGGGCCTCGCTCGAGCAGTACTTC
>TRBD1|14|TRBJ1-1|-|TRBV6-5
CASSYGTGGVEAFF
TGTGCCAGCAGTTACGGGACAGGGGGCGTTGAAGCTTTCTTT
>-|15|TRBJ2-1|once|TRBV5-1
CASSPGRPSYNEQFF
TGCGCCAGCAGCCCGGGAAGGCCATCCTACAATGAGCAGTTCTTC
>-|14|TRBJ1-2|-|TRBV5-1
CASSRDGPNYGYTF
TGCGCCAGCAGCAGAGACGGACCTAACTATGGCTACACCTTC
>-|12|TRBJ2-7|-|TRBV28
CASSQSPLGQYF
TGTGCCAGCAGTCAGTCCCCCTTGGGGCAGTACTTC